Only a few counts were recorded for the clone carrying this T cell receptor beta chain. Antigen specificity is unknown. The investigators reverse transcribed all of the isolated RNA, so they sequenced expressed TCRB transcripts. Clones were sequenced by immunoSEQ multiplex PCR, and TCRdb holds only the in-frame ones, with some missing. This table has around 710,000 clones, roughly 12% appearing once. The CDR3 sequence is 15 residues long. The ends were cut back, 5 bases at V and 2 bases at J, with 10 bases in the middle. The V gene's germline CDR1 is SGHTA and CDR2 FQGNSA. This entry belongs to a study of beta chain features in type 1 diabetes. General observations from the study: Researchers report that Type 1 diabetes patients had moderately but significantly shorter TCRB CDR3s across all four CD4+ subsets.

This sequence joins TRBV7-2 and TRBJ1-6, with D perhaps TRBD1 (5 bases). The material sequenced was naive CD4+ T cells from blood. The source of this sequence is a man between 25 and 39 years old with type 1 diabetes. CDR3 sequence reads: CASSQVGAYNSPLHF. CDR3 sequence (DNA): TGTGCCAGCAGCCAAGTGGGGGCCTATAATTCACCCCTCCACTTT.